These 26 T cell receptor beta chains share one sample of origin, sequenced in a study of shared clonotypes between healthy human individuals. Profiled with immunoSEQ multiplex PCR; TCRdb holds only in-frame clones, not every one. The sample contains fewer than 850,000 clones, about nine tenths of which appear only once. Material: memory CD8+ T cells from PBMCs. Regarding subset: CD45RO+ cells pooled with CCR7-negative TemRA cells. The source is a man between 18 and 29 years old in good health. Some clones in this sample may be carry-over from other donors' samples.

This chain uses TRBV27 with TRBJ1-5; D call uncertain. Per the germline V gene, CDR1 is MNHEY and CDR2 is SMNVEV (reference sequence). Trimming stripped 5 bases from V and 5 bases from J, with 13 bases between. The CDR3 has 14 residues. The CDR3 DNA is TGTGCCAGCAGTAAGTTTAGCGCCGATCAGCCCCAGCATTTT. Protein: CASSKFSADQPQHF.

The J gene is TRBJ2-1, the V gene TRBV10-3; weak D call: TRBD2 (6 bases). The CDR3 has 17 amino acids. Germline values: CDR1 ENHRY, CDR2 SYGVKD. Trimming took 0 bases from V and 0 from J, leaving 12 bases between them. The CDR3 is CAISESTLSGSYNEQFF. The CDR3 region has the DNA TGTGCCATCAGTGAGTCGACCCTTAGCGGCTCCTACAATGAGCAGTTCTTC.

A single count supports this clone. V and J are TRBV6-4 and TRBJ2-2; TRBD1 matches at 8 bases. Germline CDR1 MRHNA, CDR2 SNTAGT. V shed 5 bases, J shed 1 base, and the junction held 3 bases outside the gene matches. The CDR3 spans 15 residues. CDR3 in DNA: TGTGCCAGCAGTCCGGGACAGGAGAACACCGGGGAGCTGTTTTTT. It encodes CASSPGQENTGELFF.

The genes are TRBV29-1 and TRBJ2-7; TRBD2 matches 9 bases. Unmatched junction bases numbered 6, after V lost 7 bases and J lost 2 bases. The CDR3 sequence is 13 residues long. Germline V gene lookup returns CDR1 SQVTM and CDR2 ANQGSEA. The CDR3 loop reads CSARSGRPYEQYF. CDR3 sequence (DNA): TGCAGCGCGCGTAGCGGGAGACCCTACGAGCAGTACTTC.

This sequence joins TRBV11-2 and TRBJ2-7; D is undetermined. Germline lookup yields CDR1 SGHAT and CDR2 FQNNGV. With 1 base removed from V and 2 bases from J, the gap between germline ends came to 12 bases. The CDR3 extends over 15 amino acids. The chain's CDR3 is CASSLGTLYPYEQYF. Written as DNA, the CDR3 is TGTGCCAGCAGCTTAGGGACCCTCTACCCCTACGAGCAGTACTTC.

DNA of the CDR3: TGCAGCGTTGATTTGGGACAGGGGCTGAACACTGAAGCTTTCTTT. It codes for CSVDLGQGLNTEAFF. The genes are TRBV29-1 and TRBJ1-1; 10 nucleotides line up with TRBD1. This CDR3 contains 15 residues. Germline values: CDR1 SQVTM, CDR2 ANQGSEA. The V segment lost 3 bases and the J segment 0 bases; nucleotides outside the gene matches: 4.

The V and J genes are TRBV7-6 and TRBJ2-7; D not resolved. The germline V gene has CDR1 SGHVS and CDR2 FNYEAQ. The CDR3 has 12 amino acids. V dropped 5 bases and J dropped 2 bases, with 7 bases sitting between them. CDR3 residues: CASSRNPYEQYF. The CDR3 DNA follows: TGTGCCAGCAGCCGAAACCCCTACGAGCAGTACTTC.

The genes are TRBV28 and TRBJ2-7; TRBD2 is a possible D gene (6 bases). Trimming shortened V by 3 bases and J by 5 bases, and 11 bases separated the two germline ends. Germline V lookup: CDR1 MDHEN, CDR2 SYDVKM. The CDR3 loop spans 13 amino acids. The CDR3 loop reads CASSFAGINEQYF. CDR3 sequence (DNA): TGTGCCAGCAGTTTTGCGGGGATTAACGAGCAGTACTTC.

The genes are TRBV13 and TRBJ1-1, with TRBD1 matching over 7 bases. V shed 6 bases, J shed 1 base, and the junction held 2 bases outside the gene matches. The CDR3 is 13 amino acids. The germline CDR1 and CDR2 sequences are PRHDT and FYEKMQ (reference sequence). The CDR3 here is CASSQGGNTEAFF. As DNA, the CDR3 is TGTGCCAGCAGTCAGGGGGGGAACACTGAAGCTTTCTTT.

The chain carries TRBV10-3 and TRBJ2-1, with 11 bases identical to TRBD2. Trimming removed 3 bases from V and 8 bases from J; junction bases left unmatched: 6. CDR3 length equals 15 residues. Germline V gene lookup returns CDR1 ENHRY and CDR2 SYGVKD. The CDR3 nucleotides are TGTGCCATCAGTGATCCCACTAGCGGGAGCTATGAGCAGTTCTTC. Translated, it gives CAISDPTSGSYEQFF.

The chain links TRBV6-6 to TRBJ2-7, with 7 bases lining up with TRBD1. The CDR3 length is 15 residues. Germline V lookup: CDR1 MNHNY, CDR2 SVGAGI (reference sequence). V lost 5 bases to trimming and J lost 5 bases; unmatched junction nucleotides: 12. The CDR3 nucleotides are TGTGCCAGCAGTAACGACGGACAGGCCGTGGACGAGCAGTACTTC. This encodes CASSNDGQAVDEQYF.

The CDR3 DNA sequence: TGTGCCAGCAGTCTACAGGGCGGGACGGCAGATTATTACGAGCAGTACTTC. As protein: CASSLQGGTADYYEQYF. The V gene is TRBV27, the J gene TRBJ2-7, with D perhaps assigned TRBD1 or TRBD2 (6 bases each). The CDR3 totals 17 residues. The V and J ends lost 5 bases and 4 bases respectively, with 24 bases between them. Germline CDR1 MNHEY, CDR2 SMNVEV (reference sequence).

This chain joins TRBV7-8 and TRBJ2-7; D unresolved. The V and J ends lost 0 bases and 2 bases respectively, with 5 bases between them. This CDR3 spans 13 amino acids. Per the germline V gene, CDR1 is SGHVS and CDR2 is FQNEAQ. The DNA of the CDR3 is TGTGCCAGCAGCTTAGCGATGGCCTACGAGCAGTACTTC. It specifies CASSLAMAYEQYF.

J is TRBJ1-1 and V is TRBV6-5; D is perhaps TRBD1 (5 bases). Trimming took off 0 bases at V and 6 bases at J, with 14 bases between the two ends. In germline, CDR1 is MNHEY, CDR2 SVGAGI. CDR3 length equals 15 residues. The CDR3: CASSYSRQRFAEAFF. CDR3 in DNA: TGTGCCAGCAGTTACTCCAGACAGCGGTTCGCTGAAGCTTTCTTT.

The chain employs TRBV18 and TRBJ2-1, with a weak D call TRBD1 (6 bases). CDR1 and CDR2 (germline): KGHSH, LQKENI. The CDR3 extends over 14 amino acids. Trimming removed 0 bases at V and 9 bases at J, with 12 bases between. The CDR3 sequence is CASSPPGGWLEQFF. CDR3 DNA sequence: TGTGCCAGCTCACCACCAGGGGGTTGGCTTGAGCAGTTCTTC. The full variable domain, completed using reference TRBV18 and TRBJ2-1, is NAGVMQNPRHLVRRRGQEARLRCSPMKGHSHVYWYRQLPEEGLKFMVYLQKENIIDESGMPKERFSAEFPKEGPSILRIQQVVRGDSAAYFCASSPPGGWLEQFFGPGTRLTVL.

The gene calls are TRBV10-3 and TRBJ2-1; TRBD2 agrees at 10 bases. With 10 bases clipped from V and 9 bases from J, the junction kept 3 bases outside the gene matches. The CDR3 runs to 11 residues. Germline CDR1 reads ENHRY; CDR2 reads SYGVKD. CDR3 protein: CATKREGEQFF. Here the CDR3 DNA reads TGTGCCACTAAGCGGGAGGGTGAGCAGTTCTTC.

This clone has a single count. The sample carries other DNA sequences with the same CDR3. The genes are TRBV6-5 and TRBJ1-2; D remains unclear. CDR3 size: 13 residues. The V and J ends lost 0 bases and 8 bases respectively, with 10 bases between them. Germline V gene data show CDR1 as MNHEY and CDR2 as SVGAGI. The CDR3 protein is CASSYSEQTGYTF. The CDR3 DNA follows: TGTGCCAGCAGTTACTCTGAACAAACCGGCTACACCTTC.

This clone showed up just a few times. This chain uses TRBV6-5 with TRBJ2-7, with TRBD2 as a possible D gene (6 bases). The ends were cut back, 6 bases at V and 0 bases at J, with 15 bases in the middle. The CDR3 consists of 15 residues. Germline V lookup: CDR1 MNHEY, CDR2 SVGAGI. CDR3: CASRRLAESSYEQYF. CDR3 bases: TGTGCCAGCAGGCGATTAGCGGAAAGCTCCTACGAGCAGTACTTC.

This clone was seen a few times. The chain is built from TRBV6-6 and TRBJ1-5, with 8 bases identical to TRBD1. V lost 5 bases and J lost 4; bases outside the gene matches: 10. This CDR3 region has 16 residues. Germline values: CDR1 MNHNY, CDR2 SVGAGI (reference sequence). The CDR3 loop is CASSTGQGHQNQPQHF. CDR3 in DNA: TGTGCCAGCAGTACTGGACAGGGCCATCAGAATCAGCCCCAGCATTTT.

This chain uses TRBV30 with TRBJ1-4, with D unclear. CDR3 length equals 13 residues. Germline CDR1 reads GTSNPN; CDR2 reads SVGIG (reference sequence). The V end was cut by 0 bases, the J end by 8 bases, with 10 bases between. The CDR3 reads CAWSVTLEEKLFF. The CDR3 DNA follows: TGTGCCTGGAGTGTGACACTCGAGGAAAAACTGTTTTTT.

DNA for the CDR3: TGTGCCAGCAGCTTCTCATCCCCCCCCTACGAGCAGTACTTC. It is translated as CASSFSSPPYEQYF. This chain joins TRBV7-9 and TRBJ2-7; D gene unclear. The V end was cut by 3 bases, the J end by 2 bases, with 11 bases between. The CDR3 is made up of 14 amino acids. CDR1 and CDR2 from the germline V gene are SEHNR and FQNEAQ (reference sequence).

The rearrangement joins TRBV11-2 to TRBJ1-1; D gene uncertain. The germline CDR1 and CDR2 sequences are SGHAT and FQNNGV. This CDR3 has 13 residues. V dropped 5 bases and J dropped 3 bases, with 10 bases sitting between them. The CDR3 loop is CASSPKQHTEAFF. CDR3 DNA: TGTGCCAGCAGCCCGAAGCAGCACACTGAAGCTTTCTTT.

DNA for the CDR3: TGTGCCACTAGAGCGGGGCTCTCCTACGAGCAGTACTTC. This codes for CATRAGLSYEQYF. The chain recombines TRBV13 with TRBJ2-7; TRBD2 aligns across 7 bases. Germline CDR1 PRHDT, CDR2 FYEKMQ (reference sequence). The trim removed 10 bases at V and 0 bases at J, leaving 6 bases unmatched. The CDR3 extends over 13 amino acids.

CDR3: CAAYGDEQYF. CDR3 sequence (DNA): TGTGCCGCTTACGGCGACGAGCAGTACTTC. The chain is built from TRBV2 and TRBJ2-7; D remains ambiguous. Germline CDR1 and CDR2: SNHLY and FYNNEI. The CDR3 is made up of 10 amino acids. Trimming took 11 bases from V and 5 from J, leaving 10 bases between them.

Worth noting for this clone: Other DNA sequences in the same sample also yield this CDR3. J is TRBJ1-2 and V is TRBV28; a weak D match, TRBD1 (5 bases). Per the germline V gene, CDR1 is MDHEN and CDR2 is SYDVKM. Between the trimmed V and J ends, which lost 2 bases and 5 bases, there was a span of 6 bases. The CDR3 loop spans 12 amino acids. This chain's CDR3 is CASSLGGYGYTF. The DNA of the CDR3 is TGTGCCAGCAGTTTAGGGGGTTATGGCTACACCTTC.

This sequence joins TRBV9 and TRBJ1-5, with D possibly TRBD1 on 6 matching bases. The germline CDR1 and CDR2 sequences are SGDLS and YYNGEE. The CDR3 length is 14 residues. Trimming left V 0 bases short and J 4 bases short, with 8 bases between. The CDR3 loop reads CASSVGDRNQPQHF. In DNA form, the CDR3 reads TGTGCCAGCAGCGTAGGTGACAGGAATCAGCCCCAGCATTTT.